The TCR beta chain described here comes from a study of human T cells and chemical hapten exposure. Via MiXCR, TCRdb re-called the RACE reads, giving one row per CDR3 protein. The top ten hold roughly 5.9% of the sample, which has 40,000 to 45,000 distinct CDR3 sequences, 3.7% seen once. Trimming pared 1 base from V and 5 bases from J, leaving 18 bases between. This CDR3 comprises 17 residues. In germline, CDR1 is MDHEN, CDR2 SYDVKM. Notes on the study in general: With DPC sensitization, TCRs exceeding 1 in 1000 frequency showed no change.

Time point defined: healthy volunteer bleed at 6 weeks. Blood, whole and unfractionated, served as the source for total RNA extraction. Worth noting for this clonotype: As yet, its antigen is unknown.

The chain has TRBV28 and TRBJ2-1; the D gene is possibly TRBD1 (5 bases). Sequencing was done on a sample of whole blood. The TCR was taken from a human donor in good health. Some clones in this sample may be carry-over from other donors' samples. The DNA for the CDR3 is TGTGCCAGCAGTTTATCAGGGCAGGGTTCACGGGACAATGAGCAGTTCTTC. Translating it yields CASSLSGQGSRDNEQFF.